The 20 T cell receptor beta chains below come from one sample, sequenced in a study of T cells in Graves' hyperthyroidism and ophthalmopathy. From RNA transcripts, TCR beta CDR3 regions were amplified. TCR CDR3 regions were first amplified by RT-PCR with HTBI primers. TCRdb used MiXCR to reprocess the multiplex PCR reads, holding one entry per CDR3 protein. The sample lists 500,000 to 650,000 distinct CDR3 sequences, 40% to 50% occurring once. Input material: peripheral blood or thyroid tissue (not recorded which). The source of these receptors is an adult woman with Graves' disease, either hyperthyroidism or ophthalmopathy (not recorded which).

Only a few counts were recorded for this clonotype. This chain connects TRBV5-4 to TRBJ2-5, with 14 bases matching TRBD2. This CDR3 has 14 residues. V lost 4 bases and J lost 9; bases outside the gene matches: 5. The germline gives CDR1 SGHNT, CDR2 YYREEE (reference sequence). CDR3 sequence: CASSTGLAGAAQYF. In nucleotides, the CDR3 is TGTGCCAGCAGCACGGGACTAGCGGGAGCGGCCCAGTACTTC.

The chain has TRBV10-2 and TRBJ2-5; 7 bases align to TRBD2. The CDR3 is 14 residues long. Trimming cost V 8 bases and J 5 bases; bases outside gene matches: 11. Per germline, CDR1 WSHSY and CDR2 SAAADI. Here the CDR3 DNA reads TGCGCCAGCGGGGTAGCGGGTATTGTCGAGACCCAGTACTTC. Amino acids: CASGVAGIVETQYF.

The gene calls are TRBV11-1 and TRBJ1-2; perhaps TRBD1 as D (6 bases). This CDR3 has 17 amino acids. Per the germline V gene, CDR1 is SGHAT and CDR2 is FQDESV (reference sequence). V shed 5 bases and J shed 4 bases, with 23 bases lying between them. DNA for the CDR3: TGTGCCAGCAGCGTTGTAGGTACAGGGCAATGGGGCTATGGCTACACCTTC. Protein sequence: CASSVVGTGQWGYGYTF.

This clonotype was counted many times. The chain uses TRBV15 and TRBJ2-2, with D possibly being TRBD1 (6 bases). The ends were cut back, 4 bases at V and 4 bases at J, with 10 bases in the middle. Germline V gene data show CDR1 as LNHNV and CDR2 as YYDKDF (reference sequence). The CDR3 is 14 amino acids. In nucleotides, the CDR3 is TGTGCCACCAGCAAAACAGGGCCCACCGGGGAGCTGTTTTTT. It codes for CATSKTGPTGELFF.

As concerns this clonotype: This CDR3 is missing its conserved last phenylalanine or tryptophan, likely due to a read error. This CDR3 is CSASHRGSYGYTL. The CDR3, as DNA: TGCAGCGCTAGTCACAGGGGTTCCTATGGCTACACCCTC. The chain employs TRBV20-1 and TRBJ1-2; 7 bases fit TRBD1. This CDR3 has 13 residues. Per germline, CDR1 DFQATT and CDR2 SNEGSKA (reference sequence).

This clonotype was observed a few times. The J gene is TRBJ2-7, the V gene TRBV29-1, with 9 positions matching TRBD2. After removal of 7 bases from V and 3 bases from J, the junction contained 4 bases not matched to a gene. CDR3 length: 12 amino acids. CDR1 is SQVTM and CDR2 is ANQGSEA in the germline V gene. CDR3 sequence (DNA): TGCAGCGCGAGCGGGGGGAACTACGAGCAGTACTTC. Translation: CSASGGNYEQYF.

This clonotype was observed a handful of times. The chain has TRBV30 and TRBJ2-5; the D is unclear. V was pared by 0 bases and J by 2 bases, with 10 bases between. This CDR3 spans 14 amino acids. CDR1 and CDR2 (germline): GTSNPN, SVGIG (reference sequence). CDR3 protein: CAWSVGLRQETQYF. CDR3 DNA: TGTGCCTGGAGTGTCGGTTTGCGACAAGAGACCCAGTACTTC. Full variable domain (rest looked up from reference TRBV30 and TRBJ2-5): SQTIHQWPATLVQPVGSPLSLECTVEGTSNPNLYWYRQAAGRGLQLLFYSVGIGQISSEVPQNLSASRPQDRQFILSSKKLLLSDSGFYLCAWSVGLRQETQYFGPGTRLLVL.

This clonotype has ten or more counts. This chain connects TRBV9 to TRBJ2-7, with a tentative D call TRBD2 (6 bases). The CDR3 length is 15 residues. V was trimmed by 0 bases and J by 3 bases, leaving 13 bases between them. From germline, CDR1 is SGDLS and CDR2 YYNGEE. CDR3 in DNA: TGTGCCAGCAGCGTAGATTCGGGAGTCGGCTACGAGCAGTACTTC. This gives the protein CASSVDSGVGYEQYF.

This clonotype came up many times. The chain employs TRBV20-1 and TRBJ1-5; D gene unclear. Between the trimmed V and J ends, which lost 7 bases and 6 bases, there was a span of 4 bases. From germline, CDR1 is DFQATT and CDR2 SNEGSKA (reference sequence). CDR3 length: 9 amino acids. In DNA, the CDR3 is TGCAGTGTGAGTCAGCCCCAGCATTTT. Translated: CSVSQPQHF.

The chain combines TRBV7-9 with TRBJ2-5, with 8 nucleotides matching TRBD1. Trimming at V came to 1 base and at J to 1 base, leaving 2 bases not matched to a gene. In germline, CDR1 is SEHNR, CDR2 FQNEAQ (reference sequence). This CDR3 is 15 amino acids long. In nucleotides, the CDR3 is TGTGCCAGCAGCTTAGGGACAGGGAGCCAAGAGACCCAGTACTTC. It specifies CASSLGTGSQETQYF. Full variable domain (missing parts from reference TRBV7-9 and TRBJ2-5): DTGVSQNPRHKITKRGQNVTFRCDPISEHNRLYWYRQTLGQGPEFLTYFQNEAQLEKSRLLSDRFSAERPKGSFSTLEIQRTEQGDSAMYLCASSLGTGSQETQYFGPGTRLLVL.

The CDR3 sequence is CSVAGTADEKLFF. The CDR3 DNA is TGCAGCGTTGCTGGGACAGCCGATGAAAAACTGTTTTTT. This chain uses TRBV29-1 with TRBJ1-4; 7 bases are shared with TRBD1. J gave up 6 bases and V 4 bases, and 5 bases lay outside the gene matches. The CDR3 loop spans 13 amino acids. Germline CDR1 SQVTM, CDR2 ANQGSEA.

The V gene is TRBV7-9, the J gene TRBJ2-2; 7 bases map to TRBD1. Germline V gives CDR1 SEHNR, CDR2 FQNEAQ (reference sequence). The CDR3 is 14 residues long. The V gene end was trimmed by 7 bases and the J gene end by 4 bases; junction bases not matched to a gene: 6. CDR3 DNA: TGTGCCAGCATAGCCAGGGGGACCACCGGGGAGCTGTTTTTT. As protein: CASIARGTTGELFF.

The chain carries TRBV20-1 and TRBJ1-1; no reliable D call. Germline CDR1 and CDR2: DFQATT and SNEGSKA (reference sequence). V was trimmed by 3 bases and J by 11 bases, leaving 7 bases between them. This CDR3 comprises 9 residues. CDR3 bases: TGCAGTGCTAGCGGGTATGCTTTCTTT. Translating gives CSASGYAFF.

The chain links TRBV7-2 to TRBJ2-2, with 7 bases fitting TRBD1. Trimming at V came to 4 bases and at J to 3 bases, leaving 5 bases not matched to a gene. This CDR3 contains 15 residues. Germline V gene lookup returns CDR1 SGHTA and CDR2 FQGNSA. The CDR3 bases are TGTGCCAGCAGCTCCGACAGGGTGGACACCGGGGAGCTGTTTTTT. Its protein is CASSSDRVDTGELFF.

This clonotype turned up a few times. V and J are TRBV7-6 and TRBJ1-4; 8 bases fit TRBD1. V was clipped by 2 bases and J by 8 bases; unmatched bases: 7. Germline V gene data show CDR1 as SGHVS and CDR2 as FNYEAQ. The CDR3 covers 15 residues. The CDR3, as DNA: TGTGCCAGCAGCTTAAACAGGGGGTCCGAGGAAAAACTGTTTTTT. This gives the protein CASSLNRGSEEKLFF. Drawing the rest from reference TRBV7-6 and TRBJ1-4, the complete variable domain is GAGVSQSPRYKVTKRGQDVALRCDPISGHVSLYWYRQALGQGPEFLTYFNYEAQQDKSGLPNDRFSAERPEGSISTLTIQRTEQRDSAMYRCASSLNRGSEEKLFFGSGTQLSVL.

The rearrangement joins TRBV7-2 to TRBJ1-5; a possible D gene is TRBD1 (5 bases). Germline assignment: CDR1 SGHTA and CDR2 FQGNSA. CDR3 length: 16 amino acids. Trimming removed 3 bases from V and 4 bases from J, with 16 bases in between. In nucleotides, the CDR3 is TGTGCCAGCAGCTTGATGGGCAGGGTGGGAAATCAGCCCCAGCATTTT. This gives the protein CASSLMGRVGNQPQHF.

The chain has TRBV2 and TRBJ1-5; weak D call: TRBD1 (6 bases). There are 14 residues in the CDR3. CDR1 is SNHLY, CDR2 FYNNEI, per germline. Trimming took 8 bases from V and 2 from J, leaving 13 bases between them. The CDR3 sequence is CASQGGAGNQPQHF. The CDR3 nucleotides read TGTGCCAGCCAAGGGGGAGCGGGCAATCAGCCCCAGCATTTT. The full variable domain, in which reference TRBV2 and TRBJ1-5 provide the parts outside the CDR3, is EPEVTQTPSHQVTQMGQEVILRCVPISNHLYFYWYRQILGQKVEFLVSFYNNEISEKSEIFDDQFSVERPDGSNFTLKIRSTKLEDSAMYFCASQGGAGNQPQHFGDGTRLSIL.

CDR3 protein: CASSLGRDALREQYF. The CDR3 DNA is TGTGCCAGCAGTTTGGGGCGGGACGCACTACGCGAGCAGTACTTC. The V call is TRBV27, the J call TRBJ2-7; D possibly corresponds to TRBD2 (6 bases). The CDR3 runs 15 residues. Looked up from germline, CDR1 is MNHEY and CDR2 is SMNVEV (reference sequence). V lost 3 bases and J 6 bases, leaving 18 bases between the germline ends.

This clonotype was recorded only once. The J gene is TRBJ2-3, the V gene TRBV9; the D gene is possibly TRBD2 (6 bases). V lost 4 bases, J lost 0 bases, and 18 bases lay in between. From germline, CDR1 is SGDLS and CDR2 YYNGEE. The CDR3 is 17 amino acids. The CDR3 protein is CASSPKTLAASTDTQYF. CDR3 bases: TGTGCCAGCAGCCCTAAAACCTTAGCGGCTAGCACAGATACGCAGTATTTT.

This clonotype was observed many times. CDR3 in amino acids: CSATRQGSGNTIYF. DNA for the CDR3: TGCAGTGCTACAAGACAGGGCAGTGGAAACACCATATATTTT. The chain carries TRBV20-1 and TRBJ1-3; 7 bases fit TRBD1. Germline V gene data show CDR1 as DFQATT and CDR2 as SNEGSKA (reference sequence). This CDR3 region has 14 residues. V lost 4 bases to trimming and J lost 3 bases; unmatched junction nucleotides: 6.